The source of this T cell receptor beta chain is a study of T-cell reconstitution after alpha-beta-depleted transplantation in children. Broader study findings: Alpha-beta T cells present about two months after transplant were reported to originate from several hundred expanded graft clones. After one year, T-cell counts and TCRbeta diversity mostly came from new T cells. For some patients, TCRbeta diversity was high at day 60 because of recipient T cells and thymic progenitors that survived.

On this clonotype itself: The antigen is undetermined.

Trimming shortened V by 0 bases and J by 0 bases, and 5 bases separated the two germline ends. The CDR3 spans 15 residues. Germline loops: CDR1 LGHNA, CDR2 YSLEER. The TCRbeta library incorporated unique molecular identifiers. A single record per CDR3 protein comes from TCRdb applying MiXCR to the PCR reads. This sample has fewer than 350,000 distinct CDR3 sequences, with roughly 7.8% found just once. The rearrangement links TRBV4-3 to TRBJ1-4; no reliable D call. The TCR originated in a female patient aged 2 to 10 who had a stem cell transplant for Fanconi anemia, so the T cells may come from the graft donor. Sequencing used peripheral blood, obtained 360 days after TCRalphabeta/CD19-depleted stem cell transplant. CDR3: CASSQEKATNEKLFF. The CDR3 nucleotides read TGCGCCAGCAGCCAAGAGAAGGCAACTAATGAAAAACTGTTTTTT.